What follows is one T cell receptor beta chain and its context. This record belongs to a study of blood T cell repertoires in COVID-19. On the study more broadly: Whether acute or convalescent, the COVID-19 samples came from the United States, Italy and Spain. Sources were T cells, B-cell-depleted T cells, or PBMCs; the material itself was cDNA or gDNA.

Study processing details: Reference gene primer amplification gave nucleated cell count estimates. The method was immunoSEQ multiplex PCR; TCRdb's version includes in-frame clones alone and lacks a portion of them. The DNA gave D and trimming, while V, J and clone size come from that table. The data show about 280,000 clones, roughly 85% seen once. Germline CDR1 reads LGHNA; CDR2 reads YSLEER. J lost 7 bases, V lost 4 bases, and 14 bases had no gene match. CDR3 size: 18 residues. This sequence originates from a man aged 45-60 years with active or convalescent COVID-19. V and J are TRBV4-3 and TRBJ2-2; 11 positions match TRBD2. The specimen sequenced was peripheral blood. CDR3 in DNA: TGCGCCAGCAGCCCCGCGATAGCGGGAGGGCCTACCGTCGGGGAGCTGTTTTTT. It encodes CASSPAIAGGPTVGELFF.